The next 20 T cell receptor beta chains were all read from a single sample in a study of identical twins. TCRdb itself ran the 5' RACE reads through MiXCR, one entry per CDR3 protein. The sample lists around 490,000 distinct CDR3 sequences, roughly an eighth seen once, with more than 0.8% in the top ten. The same sample was also used in a study of yellow fever vaccine responses in identical twins.

Sequencing was performed on CD4+ T cells sorted from blood. All receptors come from a woman aged 18-35 years in good health.

This clonotype was counted between two and nine times. The chain uses TRBV27 and TRBJ2-7; 11 bases map to TRBD1. Trimming removed 6 bases from V and 4 bases from J; junction bases left unmatched: 11. CDR1 MNHEY and CDR2 SMNVEV come from the germline V gene (reference sequence). The CDR3 is 16 amino acids. The CDR3 DNA sequence: TGTGCCAGCAGCTATGTAACTGGACAGGGGGCATACGAGCAGTACTTC. Its translation is CASSYVTGQGAYEQYF.

A few counts support this clonotype. V is TRBV4-1 and J is TRBJ2-7; perhaps TRBD1 as D (7 bases). Trimming took 4 bases from V and 6 from J, leaving 13 bases between them. There are 13 residues in the CDR3. Germline lookup yields CDR1 MGHRA and CDR2 YSYEKL. CDR3 DNA: TGCGCCAGCAGCCTATACCAGGGGGGCGAGCAGTACTTC. Translated, it gives CASSLYQGGEQYF.

This clonotype was seen more than once but under ten times. This chain uses TRBV5-1 with TRBJ2-2, with 13 bases that match TRBD2. CDR1 and CDR2 (germline): SGHRS, YFSETQ. The CDR3 loop spans 16 amino acids. V was pared by 3 bases and J by 7 bases, with 6 bases of the junction left unmatched. CDR3 loop: CASSSGLAGSNGELFF. The CDR3 region has the DNA TGCGCCAGCAGCTCGGGACTAGCGGGATCGAACGGGGAGCTGTTTTTT. Together with reference TRBV5-1 and TRBJ2-2, the CDR3 gives the full variable domain: KAGVTQTPRYLIKTRGQQVTLSCSPISGHRSVSWYQQTPGQGLQFLFEYFSETQRNKGNFPGRFSGRQFSNSRSEMNVSTLELGDSALYLCASSSGLAGSNGELFFGEGSRLTVL.

V is TRBV6-2 or TRBV6-3 and J is TRBJ1-4; D is undetermined. From germline, CDR1 is MNHEY and CDR2 SVGEGT. The CDR3 totals 12 residues. The V and J ends lost 5 bases and 4 bases respectively, with 5 bases between them. The CDR3 here is CASSLGNEKLFF. The CDR3 nucleotides read TGTGCCAGCAGTCTCGGTAATGAAAAACTGTTTTTT.

This clonotype was observed a single time. V gene TRBV2 combines with J gene TRBJ2-5; no clear D gene. Per the germline V gene, CDR1 is SNHLY and CDR2 is FYNNEI. The CDR3 loop spans 14 amino acids. Trimming removed 2 bases from V and 0 bases from J, with 7 bases in between. CDR3 protein: CASSETRNQETQYF. CDR3 bases: TGTGCCAGCAGTGAAACCCGGAACCAAGAGACCCAGTACTTC.

This clonotype turned up a few times. In DNA form, the CDR3 reads TGCGCCAGCAGCCCGGGGGACAGGGGATCTGGCGGCTACACCTTC. Its protein is CASSPGDRGSGGYTF. This chain uses TRBV5-1 with TRBJ1-2; TRBD1 matches at 10 bases. V lost 4 bases, J lost 8 bases, and 11 bases stayed unmatched. Germline CDR1 reads SGHRS; CDR2 reads YFSETQ. The CDR3 contains 15 residues.

The chain links TRBV6-5 to TRBJ2-5; tentatively, D is TRBD1 (6 bases). The CDR3 has 14 residues. V dropped 4 bases and J dropped 2 bases, with 11 bases sitting between them. The germline V gene encodes CDR1 MNHEY and CDR2 SVGAGI. The CDR3 loop reads CASSSTTGQETQYF. The DNA for the CDR3 is TGTGCCAGCAGTTCTACGACAGGTCAAGAGACCCAGTACTTC.

The J gene is TRBJ2-4, the V gene TRBV14; maybe TRBD2 (6 bases). In germline, CDR1 is SGHDN, CDR2 FVKESK. Trimming shortened V by 0 bases and J by 11 bases, and 11 bases separated the two germline ends. The CDR3 is made up of 13 amino acids. CDR3 DNA sequence: TGTGCCAGCAGCCAAGAGCGGGGCCGGGTTCAGTACTTC. Its translation: CASSQERGRVQYF.

A few counts support this clonotype. The chain is built from TRBV12-3 or TRBV12-4 and TRBJ1-1; 7 nucleotides match TRBD1. The CDR3 consists of 15 residues. Trimming took 5 bases from V and 5 from J; bases not matched to a gene: 11. The chain's CDR3 is CASSVTGVPETEAFF. In nucleotides, the CDR3 is TGTGCCAGCAGTGTAACAGGGGTACCGGAGACTGAAGCTTTCTTT.

This clonotype was counted a few times. The rearrangement uses TRBV18 and TRBJ2-7; tentatively, D is TRBD1 (6 bases). This CDR3 region has 14 residues. V was pared by 2 bases and J by 4 bases, with 12 bases between. Germline loops: CDR1 KGHSH, CDR2 LQKENI. This CDR3 reads CASSPTGTPYEQYF. The CDR3 nucleotides read TGTGCCAGCTCACCAACCGGGACACCTTACGAGCAGTACTTC. Full variable domain (rest looked up from reference TRBV18 and TRBJ2-7): NAGVMQNPRHLVRRRGQEARLRCSPMKGHSHVYWYRQLPEEGLKFMVYLQKENIIDESGMPKERFSAEFPKEGPSILRIQQVVRGDSAAYFCASSPTGTPYEQYFGPGTRLTVT.

This clonotype appeared many times. V is TRBV29-1 and J is TRBJ2-7; 7 nucleotides agree with TRBD1. Germline V gene data show CDR1 as SQVTM and CDR2 as ANQGSEA. The CDR3 extends over 13 amino acids. V lost 7 bases to trimming and J lost 2 bases; unmatched junction nucleotides: 8. In nucleotides, the CDR3 is TGCAGCGCCGTGGACAGGCCTACCTACGAGCAGTACTTC. It codes for CSAVDRPTYEQYF.

This clonotype has a count of ten or more. V is TRBV12-3 or TRBV12-4 and J is TRBJ2-3, with TRBD2 matching over 9 bases. The CDR3 is 16 residues long. Losses at the gene ends were 2 bases for V and 4 bases for J; bases not matched to a gene: 7. CDR3 sequence (DNA): TGTGCCAGCAGTTTACTAGCGGGGATTATCGCAGATACGCAGTATTTT. Translated: CASSLLAGIIADTQYF.

The chain recombines TRBV6-4 with TRBJ2-3; unclear D gene. Trimming pared 4 bases from V and 3 bases from J, leaving 11 bases between. CDR1 and CDR2 from the germline V gene are MRHNA and SNTAGT. The length of the CDR3 is 14 residues. DNA of the CDR3: TGTGCCAGCAGTGTGGAAGAAACTACAGATACGCAGTATTTT. Protein product: CASSVEETTDTQYF.

The table lists this clonotype with a few counts. This rearrangement joins TRBV7-2 to TRBJ2-5; no clear D gene. In germline, CDR1 is SGHTA, CDR2 FQGNSA. Trimming left V 3 bases short and J 0 bases short, with 14 bases between. The CDR3 is 16 amino acids. Here the CDR3 reads CASSLRPARYQETQYF. The CDR3 DNA reads as TGTGCCAGCAGCTTGAGGCCCGCCAGGTACCAAGAGACCCAGTACTTC.

The chain couples TRBV11-2 to TRBJ2-5; the D call may be TRBD1 or TRBD2 (5 bases each). The CDR3 totals 14 residues. Germline lookup yields CDR1 SGHAT and CDR2 FQNNGV. The V end lost 3 bases, the J end lost 2 bases, and 10 bases lay between the germline ends. The CDR3 loop reads CASSLRGRQETQYF. CDR3 nucleotide sequence: TGTGCCAGCAGCTTGAGGGGCAGACAAGAGACCCAGTACTTC.

This clonotype came up many times. This chain uses TRBV5-1 with TRBJ1-5; no definite D call. Per the germline V gene, CDR1 is SGHRS and CDR2 is YFSETQ. The CDR3 consists of 13 residues. V shed 2 bases and J shed 7 bases, with 10 bases lying between them. The CDR3 is CASSFWGGQPQHF. The CDR3 bases are TGCGCCAGCAGCTTTTGGGGTGGCCAGCCCCAGCATTTT.

This clonotype was observed many times. V usage is TRBV15 and J usage is TRBJ2-1; D gene ambiguous. The CDR3 sequence is 13 residues long. Germline V gives CDR1 LNHNV, CDR2 YYDKDF (reference sequence). Trimming removed 0 bases from V and 4 bases from J, with 4 bases in between. The CDR3 coding sequence is TGTGCCACCAGCAGAGATGGGTACAATGAGCAGTTCTTC. Translated: CATSRDGYNEQFF.

This clonotype showed up just a few times. The chain links TRBV7-2 to TRBJ2-7; D might be TRBD2 (6 bases). CDR1 is SGHTA and CDR2 is FQGNSA in the germline V gene. The V end was cut by 5 bases, the J end by 1 base, with 12 bases between. The CDR3 runs to 14 residues. The CDR3 protein is CASSRGERSYEQYF. CDR3 in DNA: TGTGCCAGCAGCCGCGGGGAGAGATCCTACGAGCAGTACTTC. Full variable domain (outside the CDR3, taken from reference TRBV7-2 and TRBJ2-7): GAGVSQSPSNKVTEKGKDVELRCDPISGHTALYWYRQSLGQGLEFLIYFQGNSAPDKSGLPSDRFSAERTGGSVSTLTIQRTQQEDSAVYLCASSRGERSYEQYFGPGTRLTVT.

This clonotype has a handful of counts. The chain couples TRBV19 to TRBJ2-1; D possibly uses TRBD1 or TRBD2 (6 bases each). The length of the CDR3 is 12 residues. Germline values: CDR1 LNHDA, CDR2 SQIVND (reference sequence). The V gene lost 5 bases and the J gene lost 9 bases, with 11 bases spanning the gap. DNA for the CDR3: TGTGCCAGTAGTGGGGGGCCGGGTGAGCAGTTCTTC. As protein: CASSGGPGEQFF. Full variable domain (missing parts from reference TRBV19 and TRBJ2-1): DGGITQSPKYLFRKEGQNVTLSCEQNLNHDAMYWYRQDPGQGLRLIYYSQIVNDFQKGDIAEGYSVSREKKESFPLTVTSAQKNPTAFYLCASSGGPGEQFFGPGTRLTVL.

This chain uses TRBV4-2 with TRBJ2-1, with a possible D match to TRBD2 (6 bases). This CDR3 comprises 16 residues. From germline, CDR1 is LGHNA and CDR2 YNFKEQ. V was shortened by 0 bases and J by 7 bases, with 16 bases between the two germline ends. The CDR3 is CASSQEGSARGNEQFF. CDR3 in DNA: TGTGCCAGCAGCCAAGAAGGGAGCGCCCGGGGGAATGAGCAGTTCTTC.